One and the same sample provided the 32 T cell receptor beta chains below, sequenced in a study of blood T cell repertoires in COVID-19 (dated by TCRdb to about 2020). Library creation used the immunoSEQ multiplex PCR assay. This is the immuneACCESS table as TCRdb keeps it, with only in-frame sequences that have V and J called. A part of the clones is gone; compared with another copy, unresolved V genes explain less than half, and the rest is unexplained. The table for this sample lists approximately 150,000 clones; around nine tenths of them were counted only once. The ten largest make up 2% to 2.5% of the sample. Sequencing input: peripheral blood. The origin of the receptors is a man aged 50 to 60 who had recovered from COVID-19.

The chain combines TRBV5-1 with TRBJ2-4, with D possibly being TRBD2 (7 bases). The CDR3 runs to 16 residues. V was clipped by 4 bases and J by 8 bases, with 22 bases between them. Germline-derived CDR1 and CDR2 are SGHRS and YFSETQ. The CDR3 bases are TGCGCCAGCAGCCGTGAACAGGGACTAAGGCTTGACATTCAGTACTTC. Translated: CASSREQGLRLDIQYF.

The chain combines TRBV7-2 with TRBJ2-1; 12 nucleotides match TRBD2. CDR1 and CDR2 from the germline V gene are SGHTA and FQGNSA. The CDR3 sequence is 16 residues long. V was pared by 0 bases and J by 8 bases, with 5 bases of the junction left unmatched. CDR3 loop: CASSLAALAGGDEQFF. The CDR3 DNA follows: TGTGCCAGCAGCTTAGCCGCCCTAGCGGGAGGGGATGAGCAGTTCTTC.

V gene TRBV29-1 combines with J gene TRBJ2-5, with TRBD2 matching over 9 bases. This CDR3 comprises 15 residues. The germline V gene encodes CDR1 SQVTM and CDR2 ANQGSEA. Trimming at V came to 3 bases and at J to 0 bases, leaving 5 bases not matched to a gene. CDR3: CSVEGAGGYQETQYF. The DNA of the CDR3 is TGCAGCGTTGAGGGAGCGGGGGGCTACCAAGAGACCCAGTACTTC.

The V call is TRBV27, the J call TRBJ2-3; 11 positions match TRBD2. V shed 6 bases, J shed 3 bases, and the junction held 8 bases outside the gene matches. Germline V lookup: CDR1 MNHEY, CDR2 SMNVEV (reference sequence). The CDR3 is 16 residues long. The CDR3 DNA follows: TGTGCCAGCAGACTACTTACTAGCGGGAGAACAGATACGCAGTATTTT. This gives the protein CASRLLTSGRTDTQYF.

The chain couples TRBV25-1 to TRBJ2-5; TRBD2 matches 10 bases. With V trimmed by 5 bases and J by 7 bases, 10 bases remained unmatched. Germline CDR1 and CDR2: MGHDK and SYGVNS. This CDR3 has 15 residues. The CDR3 coding sequence is TGTGCCAGCAGTAAAGCGGGAGGGGACTGGGGGACCCAGTACTTC. Its translation: CASSKAGGDWGTQYF.

DNA of the CDR3: TGTGCCAGCAGCTTAAGTGGGCAGTTCTCTGGAAACACCATATATTTT. Residues: CASSLSGQFSGNTIYF. The V gene is TRBV7-3, the J gene TRBJ1-3, with D unclear. Trimming pared 1 base from V and 0 bases from J, leaving 10 bases between. Germline lookup yields CDR1 SGHTA and CDR2 FQGTGA. The CDR3 is 16 residues long.

CDR3 sequence: CASSPFDSQETQYF. CDR3 sequence (DNA): TGTGCCAGCAGCCCATTTGACAGCCAAGAGACCCAGTACTTC. This chain links TRBV2 with TRBJ2-5, with D perhaps TRBD1 (5 bases). Trimming pared 6 bases from V and 1 base from J, leaving 12 bases between. Looked up from germline, CDR1 is SNHLY and CDR2 is FYNNEI. The CDR3 runs to 14 residues.

DNA for the CDR3: TGTGCCAGCAGCTTACCCCAGGGAGGACAGGGGCGGGAAAAACTGTTTTTT. This codes for CASSLPQGGQGREKLFF. This sequence joins TRBV11-2 and TRBJ1-4; 9 positions match TRBD1. Germline trimming cut 2 bases from V and 8 bases from J; bases unmatched to any gene: 12. CDR1 SGHAT and CDR2 FQNNGV come from the germline V gene. This CDR3 comprises 17 residues.

This clone appeared once. The chain links TRBV19 to TRBJ2-4; possible D gene TRBD1, 5 bases. Trimming stripped 3 bases from V and 3 bases from J, with 12 bases between. Germline-derived CDR1 and CDR2 are LNHDA and SQIVND (reference sequence). The CDR3 covers 15 residues. The CDR3 sequence is CASSISGPGKNIQYF. CDR3 nucleotides: TGTGCCAGTAGTATTTCAGGGCCCGGCAAAAACATTCAGTACTTC.

The chain is built from TRBV6-4 and TRBJ1-5; tentatively, D is TRBD1 (5 bases). Trimming cost V 5 bases and J 6 bases, with 11 bases left between them. The CDR3 covers 13 residues. Germline V CDR1 and CDR2: MRHNA, SNTAGT. The CDR3 region has the DNA TGTGCCAGCAGTCGGGACTGGAGTCAGCCCCAGCATTTT. Translating gives CASSRDWSQPQHF.

This sequence joins TRBV7-8 and TRBJ2-7; D is perhaps TRBD1 (6 bases). Germline V CDR1 and CDR2: SGHVS, FQNEAQ. This CDR3 comprises 15 residues. The V gene lost 2 bases and the J gene lost 4 bases, with 15 bases spanning the gap. Here the CDR3 DNA reads TGTGCCAGCAGCTTACGACTTCTGACAGGTTACGAGCAGTACTTC. It codes for CASSLRLLTGYEQYF.

This chain uses TRBV23-1 with TRBJ1-2, with TRBD1 identical over 7 bases. TRBV23-1 falls under the ORF class, with uncertain function. The CDR3 contains 16 residues. V lost 4 bases to trimming and J lost 2 bases; unmatched junction nucleotides: 10. As DNA, the CDR3 is TGCGCCAGCAGTCGCTCTGCACGGGGACAGAACTATGGCTACACCTTC. Encoded protein: CASSRSARGQNYGYTF.

J is TRBJ1-5 and V is TRBV10-2; D is unresolved. The germline CDR1 and CDR2 sequences are WSHSY and SAAADI. This CDR3 region has 14 residues. V lost 2 bases and J lost 11, with 16 bases in between. The CDR3 DNA sequence: TGCGCCAGCAGTGAGGGCAGCCCCGCGGTAGCCCAGCATTTT. Protein product: CASSEGSPAVAQHF.

A few counts support this clone. The V call is TRBV2, the J call TRBJ2-3, with D maybe TRBD2 (5 bases). The CDR3 contains 11 residues. Trimming cost V 6 bases and J 7 bases, with 8 bases left between them. The germline V gene encodes CDR1 SNHLY and CDR2 FYNNEI. The CDR3 region is CASRGGNTQYF. As DNA, the CDR3 is TGTGCCAGCAGAGGAGGAAATACGCAGTATTTT.

The rearrangement uses TRBV5-1 and TRBJ2-3, with D maybe TRBD1 (5 bases). The CDR3 runs 15 residues. Trimming pared 1 base from V and 4 bases from J, leaving 13 bases between. CDR1 and CDR2 from the germline V gene are SGHRS and YFSETQ. CDR3 in amino acids: CASSLFPTGPDTQYF. Written as DNA, the CDR3 is TGCGCCAGCAGCTTGTTTCCCACAGGCCCAGATACGCAGTATTTT.

The CDR3 sequence is CASSSGTGLRKAFF. In nucleotides, the CDR3 is TGTGCCAGCAGCAGCGGGACAGGGTTGAGGAAAGCTTTCTTT. V usage is TRBV5-8 and J usage is TRBJ1-1, with 9 nucleotides matching TRBD1. Germline V gives CDR1 SGHTS, CDR2 YDEGEE. V trimming: 4 bases; J trimming: 9 bases; junction bases outside the gene matches: 10. This CDR3 region has 14 residues.

The rearrangement links TRBV5-1 to TRBJ2-6, with 8 bases identical to TRBD2. Germline V gene lookup returns CDR1 SGHRS and CDR2 YFSETQ. The V gene end was trimmed by 4 bases and the J gene end by 4 bases; junction bases not matched to a gene: 7. There are 16 residues in the CDR3. The CDR3: CASSPGGRPGANVLTF. The CDR3, as DNA: TGCGCCAGCAGCCCGGGGGGGCGCCCCGGGGCCAACGTCCTGACTTTC.

The J gene is TRBJ1-3, the V gene TRBV14, with D perhaps matching TRBD1 (6 bases). V lost 4 bases and J lost 0, with 10 bases in between. This CDR3 is built from 15 residues. CDR1 is SGHDN, CDR2 FVKESK, per germline. The CDR3 loop reads CASSRTVSSGNTIYF. The CDR3 region has the DNA TGTGCCAGCAGCCGGACAGTCTCCTCTGGAAACACCATATATTTT. The complete variable domain, with remaining parts taken from reference TRBV14 and TRBJ1-3, reads EAGVTQFPSHSVIEKGQTVTLRCDPISGHDNLYWYRRVMGKEIKFLLHFVKESKQDESGMPNNRFLAERTGGTYSTLKVQPAELEDSGVYFCASSRTVSSGNTIYFGEGSWLTVV.

This clone appeared once. This rearrangement joins TRBV6-4 to TRBJ2-3, with TRBD1 identical over 7 bases. There are 14 residues in the CDR3. Trimming took 5 bases from V and 1 from J; bases not matched to a gene: 3. CDR1 and CDR2 (germline): MRHNA, SNTAGT. In DNA form, the CDR3 reads TGTGCCAGCAGTAGACAGGGTGGCACAGATACGCAGTATTTT. Its translation: CASSRQGGTDTQYF.

J is TRBJ1-3 and V is TRBV5-5; TRBD1 agrees at 11 bases. Per germline, CDR1 SGHKS and CDR2 YYEKEE (reference sequence). CDR3 length: 16 amino acids. Trimming removed 2 bases from V and 4 bases from J; junction bases left unmatched: 5. This chain's CDR3 is CASSLTGTGGGNTIYF. CDR3 nucleotides: TGTGCCAGCAGCTTAACCGGGACAGGGGGAGGAAACACCATATATTTT.

This rearrangement joins TRBV5-1 to TRBJ2-5; 9 bases match TRBD2. This CDR3 has 15 residues. Looked up from germline, CDR1 is SGHRS and CDR2 is YFSETQ. The junction had 5 bases not matched to a gene; V was cut back by 0 bases and J by 5 bases. CDR3 amino acids: CASSLESGGRETQYF. DNA of the CDR3: TGCGCCAGCAGCTTGGAAAGCGGGGGGAGGGAGACCCAGTACTTC.

This clone was seen just once. The J gene is TRBJ2-7, the V gene TRBV7-2, with 7 bases identical to TRBD1. From germline, CDR1 is SGHTA and CDR2 FQGNSA. The CDR3 has 16 amino acids. V was clipped by 2 bases and J by 2 bases; unmatched bases: 9. CDR3 residues: CASSLRGDRIAYEQYF. The CDR3 DNA reads as TGTGCCAGCAGCTTACGAGGGGACAGAATAGCCTACGAGCAGTACTTC.

The chain joins TRBV24-1 to TRBJ1-2; a possible D gene is TRBD1 (5 bases). This CDR3 is built from 14 residues. Trimming stripped 11 bases from V and 0 bases from J, with 15 bases between. Germline loops: CDR1 KGHDR, CDR2 SFDVKD. CDR3 loop: CAINGGSSNYGYTF. The CDR3 DNA reads as TGTGCCATCAATGGGGGGTCCTCTAACTATGGCTACACCTTC.

The chain recombines TRBV28 with TRBJ2-3; 11 positions agree with TRBD2. V shed 3 bases and J 9 bases; nucleotides not matched to a gene: 5. The CDR3 covers 14 residues. Looked up from germline, CDR1 is MDHEN and CDR2 is SYDVKM. DNA for the CDR3: TGTGCCAGCAGTTTTAGCGGGGGGGATAACACGCAGTATTTT. It encodes CASSFSGGDNTQYF.

The chain uses TRBV7-9 and TRBJ1-1; 7 nucleotides match TRBD1. This CDR3 region has 14 residues. V gave up 1 base and J gave up 5 bases; unmatched junction bases: 4. Germline V gene data show CDR1 as SEHNR and CDR2 as FQNEAQ (reference sequence). CDR3 sequence (DNA): TGTGCCAGCAGCTTAGGACAGGGTTGGACTGAAGCTTTCTTT. This encodes CASSLGQGWTEAFF.

The gene calls are TRBV5-5 and TRBJ2-7, with TRBD2 matching over 10 bases. The CDR3 loop spans 15 amino acids. Germline CDR1 reads SGHKS; CDR2 reads YYEKEE (reference sequence). With 5 bases clipped from V and 2 bases from J, the junction kept 7 bases outside the gene matches. The CDR3 DNA follows: TGTGCCAGCAGGTTAACTAGCGGGGCGACCTACGAGCAGTACTTC. Amino acids: CASRLTSGATYEQYF.

The chain joins TRBV23-1 to TRBJ1-1, with TRBD1 as a possible D gene (5 bases). TRBV23-1 is given ORF status, its function remaining uncertain. The CDR3 spans 13 residues. The V and J ends lost 4 bases and 5 bases respectively, with 11 bases between them. The CDR3 DNA reads TGCGCCAGCAGTCGGGGCAGGGAAACTGAAGCTTTCTTT. It encodes CASSRGRETEAFF.

V usage is TRBV28 and J usage is TRBJ2-5; the D gene is possibly TRBD2 (5 bases). V was pared by 4 bases and J by 2 bases, with 17 bases between. Germline lookup yields CDR1 MDHEN and CDR2 SYDVKM. The CDR3 runs 16 residues. The CDR3: CASSSPRPGVQETQYF. CDR3 nucleotides: TGTGCCAGCAGTTCGCCGCGGCCCGGGGTGCAAGAGACCCAGTACTTC.

The chain links TRBV7-9 to TRBJ1-4; TRBD1 matches at 8 bases. The germline V gene has CDR1 SEHNR and CDR2 FQNEAQ (reference sequence). V lost 4 bases and J lost 4; bases outside the gene matches: 2. The CDR3 has 14 amino acids. For the CDR3, the DNA is TGTGCCAGCAGCTCCACAGGGGGTAATGAAAAACTGTTTTTT. Its protein product is CASSSTGGNEKLFF.

This clone has only one observation. The V call is TRBV7-2, the J call TRBJ1-5, with D perhaps TRBD1 (5 bases). CDR1 SGHTA and CDR2 FQGNSA come from the germline V gene. This CDR3 spans 14 amino acids. Trimming removed 1 base from V and 7 bases from J, with 11 bases in between. The CDR3 coding sequence is TGTGCCAGCAGCTTAGTTCCGGGGGTGCAGCCCCAGCATTTT. Translation gives CASSLVPGVQPQHF.

The chain combines TRBV14 with TRBJ2-6; D uncertain. The V gene lost 1 base and the J gene lost 0 bases, with 13 bases spanning the gap. The germline V gene encodes CDR1 SGHDN and CDR2 FVKESK. The CDR3 sequence is 18 residues long. Here the CDR3 reads CASSQVRSGFSGANVLTF. The CDR3 DNA is TGTGCCAGCAGCCAAGTGAGGTCCGGCTTCTCTGGGGCCAACGTCCTGACTTTC.

The rearrangement joins TRBV19 to TRBJ2-2; no definite D call. The length of the CDR3 is 14 residues. Trimming shortened V by 0 bases and J by 8 bases, and 10 bases separated the two germline ends. Germline V gene data show CDR1 as LNHDA and CDR2 as SQIVND (reference sequence). The CDR3 reads CASSIELLRGELFF. Here the CDR3 DNA reads TGTGCCAGTAGTATAGAACTACTTCGGGGGGAGCTGTTTTTT.